A single sample gave rise to the 30 T cell receptor beta chains below, sequenced in a study of blood T cell repertoires in COVID-19. TCRdb's copy holds only in-frame clones and misses some; the assay was immunoSEQ multiplex PCR. The data hold some 190,000 clones, with 80% to 90% observed a single time. The sample was peripheral blood. The receptors were sampled from a woman aged 70-85 years with active or convalescent COVID-19.

V is TRBV6-5 and J is TRBJ1-2; 11 bases fit TRBD1. Germline trimming cut 6 bases from V and 6 bases from J; bases unmatched to any gene: 6. CDR1 MNHEY and CDR2 SVGAGI come from the germline V gene. CDR3 length equals 14 residues. The CDR3 nucleotides read TGTGCCAGCAGAAGGACAGGGGGCCAGGATGGCTACACCTTC. Its translation: CASRRTGGQDGYTF.

This clone has only a few counts. This rearrangement joins TRBV6-5 to TRBJ2-2, with 8 bases matching TRBD1. CDR1 and CDR2 from the germline V gene are MNHEY and SVGAGI. This CDR3 spans 14 amino acids. V shed 7 bases, J shed 3 bases, and the junction held 4 bases outside the gene matches. CDR3 amino acids: CASTKDRDTGELFF. CDR3 coding DNA: TGTGCCAGCACCAAGGACAGGGACACCGGGGAGCTGTTTTTT.

The chain joins TRBV6-1 to TRBJ2-7; 10 bases line up with TRBD2. Germline loops: CDR1 MNHNS, CDR2 SASEGT. The J segment lost 3 bases and the V segment lost 4 bases, leaving 9 bases of the junction unmatched. This CDR3 has 16 residues. The CDR3 is CASSVSGTSEVYEQYF. CDR3 bases: TGTGCCAGCAGTGTATCCGGGACTAGCGAAGTCTACGAGCAGTACTTC.

The chain carries TRBV6-5 and TRBJ1-1; 7 bases fit TRBD1. The V gene end was trimmed by 5 bases and the J gene end by 1 base; junction bases not matched to a gene: 7. This CDR3 is built from 15 residues. Germline V gene lookup returns CDR1 MNHEY and CDR2 SVGAGI. CDR3 nucleotide sequence: TGTGCCAGCAGTCTCGATCACAGGGGGAACACTGAAGCTTTCTTT. Its protein is CASSLDHRGNTEAFF.

This chain links TRBV5-1 with TRBJ2-7, with 12 bases matching TRBD2. Germline trimming cut 8 bases from V and 5 bases from J; bases unmatched to any gene: 8. Germline V gene data show CDR1 as SGHRS and CDR2 as YFSETQ. CDR3 length: 14 residues. The DNA of the CDR3 is TGCGCCAGGGCCCCCGGGACTAGCGGGCACGAGCAGTACTTC. This sequence encodes CARAPGTSGHEQYF.

This chain links TRBV27 with TRBJ2-1; D perhaps matches TRBD1 (6 bases). Germline V CDR1 and CDR2: MNHEY, SMNVEV (reference sequence). This CDR3 is built from 13 residues. V was clipped by 2 bases and J by 9 bases, with 11 bases between them. Written as DNA, the CDR3 is TGTGCCAGCAGTTTAAATGGGGGCTTTGAGCAGTTCTTC. Translating it yields CASSLNGGFEQFF.

This chain uses TRBV28 with TRBJ2-2; 11 bases match TRBD1. The ends lost 6 bases at V and 1 base at J; junction bases unmatched: 10. There are 18 residues in the CDR3. CDR1 is MDHEN and CDR2 is SYDVKM in the germline V gene. The CDR3 here is CASRPRDRGIRNTGELFF. CDR3 DNA sequence: TGTGCCAGCAGACCCCGGGACAGGGGGATTCGGAACACCGGGGAGCTGTTTTTT. The whole variable domain, remainder taken from reference TRBV28 and TRBJ2-2, is DVKVTQSSRYLVKRTGEKVFLECVQDMDHENMFWYRQDPGLGLRLIYFSYDVKMKEKGDIPEGYSVSREKKERFSLILESASTNQTSMYLCASRPRDRGIRNTGELFFGEGSRLTVL.

The chain employs TRBV7-9 and TRBJ1-2, with D maybe TRBD1 (6 bases). This CDR3 comprises 13 residues. Per the germline V gene, CDR1 is SEHNR and CDR2 is FQNEAQ (reference sequence). The V end lost 5 bases, the J end lost 1 base, and 8 bases lay between the germline ends. CDR3 nucleotides: TGTGCCAGCAGCCCACAGGGTAACTATGGCTACACCTTC. This codes for CASSPQGNYGYTF.

The chain uses TRBV6-5 and TRBJ1-1; the D gene is possibly TRBD1 (5 bases). CDR1 is MNHEY, CDR2 SVGAGI, per germline. This CDR3 spans 12 amino acids. V shed 7 bases and J shed 11 bases, with 17 bases lying between them. This CDR3 is CASTPGGGRAFF. In DNA, the CDR3 is TGTGCCAGCACCCCGGGGGGAGGCCGGGCTTTCTTT.

The chain uses TRBV28 and TRBJ1-1, with D uncertain. This CDR3 contains 12 residues. Trimming left V 3 bases short and J 7 bases short, with 9 bases between. The germline V gene has CDR1 MDHEN and CDR2 SYDVKM. Written as DNA, the CDR3 is TGTGCCAGCAGTTTCAACTACTTTGAAGCTTTCTTT. This codes for CASSFNYFEAFF.

This chain links TRBV24-1 with TRBJ2-5; 13 bases fit TRBD2. CDR3 size: 17 residues. The V gene's germline CDR1 is KGHDR and CDR2 SFDVKD. V shed 4 bases, J shed 1 base, and the junction held 5 bases outside the gene matches. The CDR3 region has the DNA TGTGCCACCAGTGACCCTGGGACTAGCGGGGTCCAAGAGACCCAGTACTTC. Amino acid sequence: CATSDPGTSGVQETQYF.

The rearrangement uses TRBV18 and TRBJ1-1; TRBD1 matches 8 bases. Germline V gene sequence: CDR1 KGHSH, CDR2 LQKENI. This CDR3 has 14 amino acids. The V and J ends lost 5 bases and 5 bases, in that order; junction bases with no gene match: 7. CDR3 nucleotides: TGTGCCAGCTCAGCCGACAGGGGCGTAACTGAAGCTTTCTTT. This codes for CASSADRGVTEAFF.

V usage is TRBV9 and J usage is TRBJ1-3; D might be TRBD1 (6 bases). Germline assignment: CDR1 SGDLS and CDR2 YYNGEE. V lost 0 bases and J 1 base, leaving 14 bases between the germline ends. The CDR3 sequence is 17 residues long. The CDR3 DNA follows: TGTGCCAGCAGCGTAGATGCGGGGGGCCGGTCTGGAAACACCATATATTTT. Translation gives CASSVDAGGRSGNTIYF.

This clone was seen many times. The chain carries TRBV5-4 and TRBJ2-1, with TRBD2 identical over 8 bases. Germline V gene data show CDR1 as SGHNT and CDR2 as YYREEE (reference sequence). V lost 2 bases and J lost 5; bases outside the gene matches: 18. The CDR3 is 19 residues long. For the CDR3, the DNA is TGTGCCAGCAGCTTTCCCAAGGGTAAATCGGGAGGGACAAACAATGAGCAGTTCTTC. Protein product: CASSFPKGKSGGTNNEQFF.

The J gene is TRBJ2-1, the V gene TRBV9, with 11 bases aligning to TRBD2. The CDR3 is made up of 14 amino acids. CDR1 and CDR2 (germline): SGDLS, YYNGEE. The V gene end was trimmed by 2 bases and the J gene end by 15 bases; junction bases not matched to a gene: 10. The CDR3 protein is CASSVVAGGPPTFF. As DNA, the CDR3 is TGTGCCAGCAGCGTGGTAGCGGGAGGGCCTCCAACGTTCTTC.

A remark on this clone: In the same sample, other DNA sequences code for this CDR3. V usage is TRBV5-1 and J usage is TRBJ2-6; D is uncertain. V lost 0 bases, J lost 0 bases, and 4 bases lay in between. CDR3 length: 15 amino acids. The germline gives CDR1 SGHRS, CDR2 YFSETQ. CDR3 DNA sequence: TGCGCCAGCAGCTTGGCGGGCTCTGGGGCCAACGTCCTGACTTTC. Protein product: CASSLAGSGANVLTF.

The chain links TRBV6-1 to TRBJ2-7; TRBD2 is a possible D gene (6 bases). Trimming removed 1 base at V and 6 bases at J, with 13 bases between. Germline loops: CDR1 MNHNS, CDR2 SASEGT. The CDR3 sequence is 14 residues long. CDR3 sequence (DNA): TGTGCCAGCAGTGAAGGCGGGAAGCTTCTCGAGCAGTACTTC. Translation gives CASSEGGKLLEQYF.

This sequence joins TRBV9 and TRBJ2-6, with 10 bases lining up with TRBD2. Per germline, CDR1 SGDLS and CDR2 YYNGEE. The length of the CDR3 is 19 residues. Losses at the gene ends were 4 bases for V and 4 bases for J; bases not matched to a gene: 14. The CDR3 loop is CASSLRRLAGMKGANVLTF. The CDR3 coding sequence is TGTGCCAGCAGCCTCAGACGACTAGCGGGTATGAAAGGGGCCAACGTCCTGACTTTC.

This chain connects TRBV4-1 to TRBJ2-7; 8 positions agree with TRBD1. V gave up 4 bases and J gave up 5 bases; unmatched junction bases: 10. Germline lookup yields CDR1 MGHRA and CDR2 YSYEKL. The CDR3 loop spans 15 amino acids. In nucleotides, the CDR3 is TGCGCCAGCAGCCCAGGACAGGGTGGCCTCCACGAGCAGTACTTC. Translation: CASSPGQGGLHEQYF.

V is TRBV11-3 and J is TRBJ2-2; D ambiguous. The germline gives CDR1 SGHNT, CDR2 YENEEA. The CDR3 length is 14 residues. Trimming left V 5 bases short and J 5 bases short, with 12 bases between. In DNA form, the CDR3 reads TGTGCCAGCAGCCCTCGCCTAGGAACCGGGGAGCTGTTTTTT. Translating gives CASSPRLGTGELFF.

This chain joins TRBV2 and TRBJ2-7; TRBD2 aligns across 7 bases. Per germline, CDR1 SNHLY and CDR2 FYNNEI. V was clipped by 10 bases and J by 9 bases; unmatched bases: 18. The CDR3 contains 14 residues. The CDR3 spells CATATHGTPGGQYF. The CDR3 DNA sequence: TGTGCCACCGCCACACACGGGACTCCGGGAGGGCAGTACTTC.

The J gene is TRBJ2-3, the V gene TRBV18; 7 nucleotides line up with TRBD2. The CDR3 contains 17 residues. Germline V lookup: CDR1 KGHSH, CDR2 LQKENI. Trimming cost V 3 bases and J 1 base; bases outside gene matches: 10. Here the CDR3 reads CASSPPGGGGGTDTQYF. The CDR3 DNA follows: TGTGCCAGCTCACCCCCGGGTGGCGGGGGTGGCACAGATACGCAGTATTTT. Full variable domain (outside the CDR3, taken from reference TRBV18 and TRBJ2-3): NAGVMQNPRHLVRRRGQEARLRCSPMKGHSHVYWYRQLPEEGLKFMVYLQKENIIDESGMPKERFSAEFPKEGPSILRIQQVVRGDSAAYFCASSPPGGGGGTDTQYFGPGTRLTVL.

This sequence joins TRBV5-4 and TRBJ2-7, with 9 bases matching TRBD1. Trimming at V came to 3 bases and at J to 7 bases, leaving 8 bases not matched to a gene. CDR1 and CDR2 (germline): SGHNT, YYREEE (reference sequence). CDR3 length: 14 residues. The CDR3 loop reads CASSWGQGVGEQYF. The CDR3, as DNA: TGTGCCAGCAGCTGGGGACAGGGCGTTGGGGAGCAGTACTTC.

The chain combines TRBV6-6 with TRBJ1-1, with a weak D call TRBD1 (5 bases). The CDR3 length is 15 residues. Between the trimmed V and J ends, which lost 4 bases and 2 bases, there was a span of 14 bases. Germline V lookup: CDR1 MNHNY, CDR2 SVGAGI (reference sequence). CDR3 bases: TGTGCCAGCAGTTCCCTGGGACTTGGAAACACTGAAGCTTTCTTT. Its protein is CASSSLGLGNTEAFF.

This clone was recorded once. The rearrangement uses TRBV5-1 and TRBJ2-2, with TRBD2 matching over 13 bases. The CDR3 runs 18 residues. With V trimmed by 4 bases and J by 0 bases, 6 bases remained unmatched. The germline V gene has CDR1 SGHRS and CDR2 YFSETQ. The CDR3 sequence is CASSRTSGGSANTGELFF. CDR3 DNA: TGCGCCAGCAGCCGGACTAGCGGGGGCTCCGCGAACACCGGGGAGCTGTTTTTT.

The genes are TRBV28 and TRBJ2-2; 9 bases fit TRBD2. This CDR3 region has 15 residues. The germline V gene encodes CDR1 MDHEN and CDR2 SYDVKM. V lost 5 bases to trimming and J lost 6 bases; unmatched junction nucleotides: 7. In nucleotides, the CDR3 is TGTGCCAGCAGTCCCCCAGCGGGAGGCTCCGGGGAGCTGTTTTTT. It translates to CASSPPAGGSGELFF.

The chain employs TRBV4-1 and TRBJ2-1, with 7 bases identical to TRBD2. Unmatched junction bases numbered 4, after V lost 1 base and J lost 7 bases. CDR3 size: 14 residues. Looked up from germline, CDR1 is MGHRA and CDR2 is YSYEKL. CDR3 sequence reads: CASSQVGRGNEQFF. The CDR3 DNA sequence: TGCGCCAGCAGCCAAGTGGGGCGGGGGAATGAGCAGTTCTTC.

The CDR3 DNA follows: TGTGCCAGCGAGGGGGGACAGGGAGGCTTCTATGGCTACACCTTC. This codes for CASEGGQGGFYGYTF. This chain links TRBV3-1 (or the pseudogene TRBV3-2) with TRBJ1-2; 9 bases fit TRBD1. The germline V gene has CDR1 LGHDT and CDR2 YNNKEL (reference sequence). With 8 bases clipped from V and 4 bases from J, the junction kept 11 bases outside the gene matches. This CDR3 is 15 amino acids long.

The rearrangement uses TRBV4-1 and TRBJ2-5; weak D call: TRBD2 (6 bases). Trimming removed 4 bases at V and 1 base at J, with 10 bases between. The CDR3 spans 14 residues. The germline V gene encodes CDR1 MGHRA and CDR2 YSYEKL. The CDR3, as DNA: TGCGCCAGCAGCCTGAGAGCGGGCCAAGAGACCCAGTACTTC. Translating gives CASSLRAGQETQYF.

The chain carries TRBV12-3 or TRBV12-4 and TRBJ1-1, with 8 positions matching TRBD1. V gave up 4 bases and J gave up 13 bases; unmatched junction bases: 11. The CDR3 is 13 amino acids. CDR3 nucleotide sequence: TGTGCCAGCAGTTGGGGCCGGACAGGGTCAGTTTTCTTT. As protein: CASSWGRTGSVFF.